This TCR beta chain derives from a study of regulatory T cells in long-lasting Graves disease. From the reads, TCRdb called clonotypes with MiXCR, one entry per CDR3 protein. Found here are 950 to 1,500 distinct CDR3 sequences, 54% of them singletons; the top ten hold 13% to 15%. Comments on this clonotype: Its target is not known.

Study findings and constraints: Persistent disease was associated with favored TRBV28 usage and with favored use of TRBJ1-2 and TRBJ2-5.

V was shortened by 5 bases and J by 0 bases, with 23 bases between the two germline ends. The CDR3 covers 19 residues. The germline gives CDR1 MDHEN, CDR2 SYDVKM. Preparation of the TCR library used RNA extracted from PBMCs. The rearrangement links TRBV28 to TRBJ2-4, with D tentatively TRBD1 (5 bases). This TCR was sampled from a female donor with Graves disease. The sample here was peripheral blood mononuclear cells (PBMCs), taken with antithyroid drug treatment, in newly diagnosed or persistent Graves disease (not recorded which). The CDR3 here is CASSPPQGYPELAKNIQYF. The CDR3 region has the DNA TGTGCCAGCAGTCCCCCCCAGGGCTACCCTGAGCTAGCCAAAAACATTCAGTACTTC.